The 22 T cell receptor beta chains below were found in one sample sequenced in a study of T cells in Graves' hyperthyroidism and ophthalmopathy. Amplification yielded TCR beta CDR3 regions, with RNA transcripts as the source. The TCR CDR3 was amplified in a first-round RT-PCR using the HTBI primer set. TCRdb reprocessed the multiplex PCR reads via MiXCR and lists one record per CDR3 protein. This sample carries approximately 410,000 distinct CDR3 sequences, 14% to 15% of them seen once, and the ten largest clones take under 15%. The sequenced sample was blood. Receptor source: a man aged 18 to 35 with Graves' ophthalmopathy.

This clonotype was seen more than once but under ten times. This may arise from a read error, as a much more abundant clone is one base away. The CDR3 DNA reads as TGTGCCAGCAGTGAGGACAAGGCGGTTTTCTACGAGCAGTGCTTC. The encoded protein is CASSEDKAVFYEQCF. V and J are TRBV2 and TRBJ2-7, with a tentative D call TRBD1 (5 bases). CDR3 size: 15 residues. The germline V gene encodes CDR1 SNHLY and CDR2 FYNNEI.

The rearrangement joins TRBV29-1 to TRBJ1-2; D is unresolved. Germline lookup yields CDR1 SQVTM and CDR2 ANQGSEA. V gave up 7 bases and J gave up 3 bases, with 15 bases separating them. The CDR3 runs 13 residues. CDR3 nucleotides: TGCAGCGCTCTGAGAGGGTTCGACTATGGCTACACCTTC. Amino acids: CSALRGFDYGYTF.

This clonotype has at least ten counts. The chain links TRBV13 to TRBJ2-7; D might be TRBD1 (5 bases). This CDR3 contains 11 residues. The germline V and J ends were trimmed by 3 bases and 5 bases, with 5 bases remaining between them. The germline V gene has CDR1 PRHDT and CDR2 FYEKMQ (reference sequence). Here the CDR3 DNA reads TGTGCCAGCAGCTTCAGGGACGAGCAGTACTTC. Its protein product is CASSFRDEQYF.

The chain couples TRBV2 to TRBJ2-1; D unclear. Trimming took 0 bases from V and 12 from J, leaving 21 bases between them. The CDR3 covers 16 residues. Germline V gene data show CDR1 as SNHLY and CDR2 as FYNNEI. CDR3 region: CASSEAGTQTSGSQFF. CDR3 nucleotides: TGTGCCAGCAGTGAAGCGGGAACGCAGACCTCGGGTTCGCAGTTCTTC. Looking up the rest from reference TRBV2 and TRBJ2-1 gives the full variable domain: EPEVTQTPSHQVTQMGQEVILRCVPISNHLYFYWYRQILGQKVEFLVSFYNNEISEKSEIFDDQFSVERPDGSNFTLKIRSTKLEDSAMYFCASSEAGTQTSGSQFFGPGTRLTVL.

This clonotype has ten or more counts. V is TRBV7-9 and J is TRBJ2-1; 10 bases agree with TRBD2. The CDR3 runs 15 residues. Trimming removed 2 bases from V and 4 bases from J; junction bases left unmatched: 2. Germline CDR1 reads SEHNR; CDR2 reads FQNEAQ (reference sequence). The CDR3 region has the DNA TGTGCCAGCAGCTTAAGACTAGCGGGTTACAATGAGCAGTTCTTC. Its protein product is CASSLRLAGYNEQFF. The variable domain in full, with the rest retrieved from reference TRBV7-9 and TRBJ2-1, is DTGVSQNPRHKITKRGQNVTFRCDPISEHNRLYWYRQTLGQGPEFLTYFQNEAQLEKSRLLSDRFSAERPKGSFSTLEIQRTEQGDSAMYLCASSLRLAGYNEQFFGPGTRLTVL.

This clonotype appeared many times. V gene TRBV11-1 combines with J gene TRBJ2-1; no definite D call. V dropped 5 bases and J dropped 9 bases, with 11 bases sitting between them. Germline lookup yields CDR1 SGHAT and CDR2 FQDESV (reference sequence). There are 12 residues in the CDR3. CDR3 in amino acids: CASSAVWGEQFF. The CDR3 DNA reads as TGTGCCAGCAGCGCGGTATGGGGTGAGCAGTTCTTC.

With respect to this clonotype: A much larger clone sits a single nucleotide away, making a read error possible. The gene calls are TRBV3-1 and TRBJ1-6; unclear D gene. The CDR3 contains 13 residues. Looked up from germline, CDR1 is LGHDT and CDR2 is YNNKEL (reference sequence). The CDR3 is CATSQKGGSPLHF. The CDR3 DNA reads as TGTGCCACCAGCCAAAAAGGTGGTTCACCCCTCCACTTT.

This clonotype was recorded a few times. The rearrangement links TRBV27 to TRBJ2-1; 13 bases line up with TRBD2. V shed 2 bases, J shed 9 bases, and the junction held 4 bases outside the gene matches. In germline, CDR1 is MNHEY, CDR2 SMNVEV (reference sequence). This CDR3 is built from 15 residues. The CDR3 protein is CASSLGTSGNAEQFF. The CDR3 DNA follows: TGTGCCAGCAGTTTAGGGACTAGCGGGAATGCTGAGCAGTTCTTC.

Of note for this clonotype: With a much larger clone just one base away, this may be a read error. This chain connects TRBV12-3 or TRBV12-4 to TRBJ1-2; no reliable D call. CDR3 length equals 14 residues. V lost 4 bases and J lost 2, with 11 bases in between. The DNA of the CDR3 is TGTGCCAGCAGTTCGGCAGGCCTAAACTATGGCTACACCTTC. As protein: CASSSAGLNYGYTF.

Many counts were recorded for this clonotype. This chain links TRBV20-1 with TRBJ1-4; D uncertain. With 2 bases removed from V and 7 bases from J, the gap between germline ends came to 8 bases. Germline V gives CDR1 DFQATT, CDR2 SNEGSKA (reference sequence). The CDR3 loop spans 12 amino acids. DNA of the CDR3: TGCAGTGCTAGACATGCTGGTGAAAAACTGTTTTTT. This codes for CSARHAGEKLFF.

The table lists this clonotype with a few counts. The chain joins TRBV6-1 to TRBJ2-1; D possibly uses TRBD1 or TRBD2 (7 bases each). The CDR3 totals 15 residues. Trimming took 4 bases from V and 2 from J, leaving 12 bases between them. Germline CDR1 reads MNHNS; CDR2 reads SASEGT. The CDR3 sequence: CASSGPGGAYNEQFF. CDR3 DNA: TGTGCCAGCAGTGGCCCAGGGGGGGCCTACAATGAGCAGTTCTTC.

In this sample, this clonotype turned up a few times. The chain has TRBV7-2 and TRBJ2-5, with D possibly matching TRBD1 (5 bases). This CDR3 is built from 13 residues. Germline V gives CDR1 SGHTA, CDR2 FQGNSA. V lost 5 bases, J lost 2 bases, and 9 bases lay in between. The CDR3 is CASSQGLQETQYF. Written as DNA, the CDR3 is TGTGCCAGCAGCCAGGGATTACAAGAGACCCAGTACTTC.

This clonotype was counted many times. The chain is built from TRBV11-2 and TRBJ1-3; TRBD1 is a possible D gene (5 bases). The germline CDR1 and CDR2 sequences are SGHAT and FQNNGV. Trimming shortened V by 5 bases and J by 0 bases, and 14 bases separated the two germline ends. This CDR3 contains 16 residues. This chain's CDR3 is CASSEGTANSGNTIYF. The CDR3 nucleotides are TGTGCCAGCAGCGAAGGGACGGCCAACTCTGGAAACACCATATATTTT.

In this sample, this clonotype turned up many times. The V call is TRBV20-1, the J call TRBJ2-3; TRBD2 might be the D (6 bases). Trimming removed 1 base at V and 1 base at J, with 9 bases between. The CDR3 has 14 amino acids. Germline CDR1 reads DFQATT; CDR2 reads SNEGSKA (reference sequence). For the CDR3, the DNA is TGCAGTGCTAGAGGGGACTTGGGCACAGATACGCAGTATTTT. Translating it yields CSARGDLGTDTQYF.

Many counts were recorded for this clonotype. This chain uses TRBV29-1 with TRBJ2-3; a weak D match, TRBD2 (6 bases). Trimming shortened V by 7 bases and J by 5 bases, and 7 bases separated the two germline ends. The germline gives CDR1 SQVTM, CDR2 ANQGSEA. This CDR3 is built from 10 residues. The CDR3 sequence: CSAGGDTQYF. As DNA, the CDR3 is TGCAGCGCCGGGGGAGATACGCAGTATTTT.

This clonotype was observed a handful of times. The CDR3 DNA follows: TGTGCCACCAGCGATGAGGACAGAGTAGAAGAGACCCAGTACTTC. It is translated as CATSDEDRVEETQYF. This chain uses TRBV15 with TRBJ2-5, with D perhaps TRBD1 (6 bases). Trimming took 5 bases from V and 3 from J, leaving 16 bases between them. In germline, CDR1 is LNHNV, CDR2 YYDKDF (reference sequence). The CDR3 is made up of 15 amino acids.

This clonotype came up a few times. The gene calls are TRBV14 and TRBJ2-1; a possible D gene is TRBD1 (6 bases). The length of the CDR3 is 14 residues. From germline, CDR1 is SGHDN and CDR2 FVKESK. V dropped 2 bases and J dropped 8 bases, with 13 bases sitting between them. The CDR3 reads CASSQQQGYDEQFF. The CDR3 DNA reads as TGTGCCAGCAGCCAACAACAGGGATACGATGAGCAGTTCTTC. The full variable domain, its missing parts supplied by reference TRBV14 and TRBJ2-1, is EAGVTQFPSHSVIEKGQTVTLRCDPISGHDNLYWYRRVMGKEIKFLLHFVKESKQDESGMPNNRFLAERTGGTYSTLKVQPAELEDSGVYFCASSQQQGYDEQFFGPGTRLTVL.

This clonotype has a handful of counts. The chain employs TRBV6-1 and TRBJ2-2, with no clear D. The V end lost 5 bases, the J end lost 4 bases, and 11 bases lay between the germline ends. Germline V lookup: CDR1 MNHNS, CDR2 SASEGT. This CDR3 has 14 residues. CDR3 amino acids: CASSPPSVTGELFF. The CDR3 region has the DNA TGTGCCAGCAGTCCGCCTTCGGTCACCGGGGAGCTGTTTTTT.

This CDR3 reads CASSQVGMWNEKLFF. As DNA, the CDR3 is TGCGCCAGCAGCCAAGTGGGAATGTGGAATGAAAAACTGTTTTTT. The chain joins TRBV4-1 to TRBJ1-4; no clear D. V was trimmed by 1 base and J by 5 bases, leaving 11 bases between them. From germline, CDR1 is MGHRA and CDR2 YSYEKL. The CDR3 extends over 15 amino acids.

Ten or more counts support this clonotype. The J gene is TRBJ1-1, the V gene TRBV7-9, with D hard to call. V lost 5 bases, J lost 6 bases, and 10 bases lay in between. Per germline, CDR1 SEHNR and CDR2 FQNEAQ (reference sequence). CDR3 length: 12 amino acids. This CDR3 is CASSAEVSEAFF. CDR3 DNA sequence: TGTGCCAGCAGCGCAGAAGTCTCTGAAGCTTTCTTT.

The chain uses TRBV7-2 and TRBJ1-5; no clear D gene. V shed 3 bases and J shed 4 bases, with 13 bases lying between them. Germline CDR1 is SGHTA and CDR2 is FQGNSA. This CDR3 region has 15 residues. For the CDR3, the DNA is TGTGCCAGCAGCTTGGAGACCTCCTTTAATCAGCCCCAGCATTTT. Protein product: CASSLETSFNQPQHF. The full variable domain, in which reference TRBV7-2 and TRBJ1-5 provide the parts outside the CDR3, is GAGVSQSPSNKVTEKGKDVELRCDPISGHTALYWYRQSLGQGLEFLIYFQGNSAPDKSGLPSDRFSAERTGGSVSTLTIQRTQQEDSAVYLCASSLETSFNQPQHFGDGTRLSIL.

This clonotype was detected ten times or more. The chain recombines TRBV2 with TRBJ1-1, with TRBD1 matching 8 bases. Losses at the gene ends were 5 bases for V and 1 base for J; bases not matched to a gene: 3. CDR3 length: 14 residues. From germline, CDR1 is SNHLY and CDR2 FYNNEI. The CDR3 DNA is TGTGCCAGCAGTCCTACAGGGGGGAACACTGAAGCTTTCTTT. It encodes CASSPTGGNTEAFF.